Listed here are 23 T cell receptor beta chains from one sample, sequenced in a study of Ad26.COV2.S vaccination and SARS-CoV-2 variants. TCRdb's table, derived via immunoSEQ multiplex PCR, lists solely in-frame clones and lacks some. The repertoire holds over 200,000 clones, with more than 75% as singletons. Indicated treatment: about 20 received Ad26.COV2.S at low or high dose, single or two shots; roughly 5 received placebo; per-sample allocation not given. It was on day 63 after the first vaccine or placebo injection that samples were taken. This specimen was peripheral blood, taken in a trial of Ad26.COV2.S vaccine versus placebo. The receptors come from a person between 18 and 60 years old who received the Ad26.COV2.S COVID-19 vaccine or a placebo.

The chain combines TRBV9 with TRBJ2-1; 10 bases are shared with TRBD2. CDR1 is SGDLS, CDR2 YYNGEE, per germline. J gave up 1 base and V 3 bases, and 1 base lay outside the gene matches. There are 15 residues in the CDR3. CDR3 coding DNA: TGTGCCAGCAGCGCTAGCGGGAGTTCCTACAATGAGCAGTTCTTC. This sequence encodes CASSASGSSYNEQFF.

The gene calls are TRBV9 and TRBJ1-2; D is undetermined. Trimming stripped 1 base from V and 0 bases from J, with 4 bases between. The CDR3 has 13 residues. The germline V gene has CDR1 SGDLS and CDR2 YYNGEE. CDR3 in amino acids: CASSVRPNYGYTF. The CDR3 DNA reads TGTGCCAGCAGCGTAAGGCCTAACTATGGCTACACCTTC. Based on the CDR3 plus reference TRBV9 and TRBJ1-2, the full variable domain is DSGVTQTPKHLITATGQRVTLRCSPRSGDLSVYWYQQSLDQGLQFLIQYYNGEERAKGNILERFSAQQFPDLHSELNLSSLELGDSALYFCASSVRPNYGYTFGSGTRLTVV.

This clone is a singleton in its sample. This sample also contains other DNA sequences that code for the same CDR3. The CDR3 DNA reads TGTGCCAGCAGCTTATTGCAGGGAAATGAAAAACTGTTTTTT. This sequence encodes CASSLLQGNEKLFF. The chain combines TRBV11-2 with TRBJ1-4, with D maybe TRBD1 (5 bases). Between the trimmed V and J ends, which lost 2 bases and 5 bases, there was a span of 9 bases. The CDR3 sequence is 14 residues long. Germline assignment: CDR1 SGHAT and CDR2 FQNNGV.

The genes are TRBV27 and TRBJ1-2, with no clear D. Looked up from germline, CDR1 is MNHEY and CDR2 is SMNVEV (reference sequence). The CDR3 is 13 amino acids. The V end lost 3 bases, the J end lost 2 bases, and 7 bases lay between the germline ends. CDR3 DNA: TGTGCCAGCAGTTTTGACGGGAACTATGGCTACACCTTC. As protein: CASSFDGNYGYTF.

The V call is TRBV7-3, the J call TRBJ2-5; TRBD2 aligns across 13 bases. J was trimmed by 1 base and V by 2 bases; bases with no gene match: 7. The CDR3 is 18 amino acids. CDR1 and CDR2 (germline): SGHTA, FQGTGA. CDR3 DNA sequence: TGTGCCAGCAGCTTAGGCACTAGCGGGGGGGCCCTCCAAGAGACCCAGTACTTC. It encodes CASSLGTSGGALQETQYF.

The J gene is TRBJ2-1, the V gene TRBV7-2; 11 bases are a match to TRBD2. Germline loops: CDR1 SGHTA, CDR2 FQGNSA. V shed 5 bases and J 6 bases; nucleotides not matched to a gene: 3. CDR3 size: 14 residues. The CDR3 loop reads CASSQGLAANEQFF. CDR3 nucleotides: TGTGCCAGCAGCCAGGGACTAGCGGCCAATGAGCAGTTCTTC.

This chain joins TRBV4-3 and TRBJ2-7; D is tentatively TRBD1 or TRBD2 (6 bases each). The CDR3 extends over 15 amino acids. V dropped 0 bases and J dropped 2 bases, with 11 bases sitting between them. Per germline, CDR1 LGHNA and CDR2 YSLEER. This CDR3 is CASSQDTGTAYEQYF. CDR3 sequence (DNA): TGCGCCAGCAGCCAAGATACAGGGACTGCCTACGAGCAGTACTTC.

The rearrangement links TRBV15 to TRBJ2-7; the match to TRBD1 covers 8 bases. The ends lost 4 bases at V and 5 bases at J; junction bases unmatched: 10. Germline loops: CDR1 LNHNV, CDR2 YYDKDF (reference sequence). This CDR3 is built from 15 residues. The CDR3 spells CATSTLDREYNEQYF. The CDR3 DNA sequence: TGTGCCACCAGCACCCTGGACAGGGAGTACAACGAGCAGTACTTC. Full variable domain (outside the CDR3, taken from reference TRBV15 and TRBJ2-7): DAMVIQNPRYQVTQFGKPVTLSCSQTLNHNVMYWYQQKSSQAPKLLFHYYDKDFNNEADTPDNFQSRRPNTSFCFLDIRSPGLGDTAMYLCATSTLDREYNEQYFGPGTRLTVT.

V is TRBV6-5 and J is TRBJ2-7, with 11 bases aligning to TRBD1. The V segment lost 4 bases and the J segment 4 bases; nucleotides outside the gene matches: 6. The germline V gene encodes CDR1 MNHEY and CDR2 SVGAGI. This CDR3 region has 15 residues. CDR3 loop: CASSLRGQGAYEQYF. In nucleotides, the CDR3 is TGTGCCAGCAGTTTAAGAGGACAGGGGGCGTACGAGCAGTACTTC.

The J gene is TRBJ2-3, the V gene TRBV5-4; 9 nucleotides align to TRBD2. V shed 4 bases and J 4 bases; nucleotides not matched to a gene: 7. CDR1 and CDR2 from the germline V gene are SGHNT and YYREEE (reference sequence). The CDR3 length is 15 residues. In DNA, the CDR3 is TGTGCCAGCAGCCCGGCGGGGGGGCGGGCAGATACGCAGTATTTT. Amino acid sequence: CASSPAGGRADTQYF.

The gene calls are TRBV28 and TRBJ2-1; D tentatively reads TRBD1 or TRBD2 (5 bases each). This CDR3 is 15 amino acids long. V lost 5 bases and J lost 3, with 14 bases in between. CDR1 is MDHEN, CDR2 SYDVKM, per germline. The CDR3 DNA reads as TGTGCCAGCAGTGAACTCCGGGACGGCTACAATGAGCAGTTCTTC. This sequence encodes CASSELRDGYNEQFF.

The chain has TRBV29-1 and TRBJ2-5; 7 nucleotides match TRBD2. This CDR3 is built from 13 residues. CDR1 and CDR2 from the germline V gene are SQVTM and ANQGSEA. V lost 7 bases to trimming and J lost 4 bases; unmatched junction nucleotides: 9. The CDR3 DNA follows: TGCAGCGCAGAGCGGGGTGGGGGAGAGACCCAGTACTTC. Its protein product is CSAERGGGETQYF.

The V gene is TRBV12-5, the J gene TRBJ2-1, with D uncertain. Per germline, CDR1 LGHNT and CDR2 FRNRAP. This CDR3 region has 15 residues. Trimming pared 3 bases from V and 5 bases from J, leaving 14 bases between. The CDR3 DNA reads as TGTGCTAGTGGTTTACCAGGTGGCCTAAACAATGAGCAGTTCTTC. Protein sequence: CASGLPGGLNNEQFF.

The sample holds one count of this clone. This chain joins TRBV7-2 and TRBJ2-3; D may correspond to TRBD1 or TRBD2 (5 bases each). V was pared by 6 bases and J by 4 bases, with 23 bases between. There are 17 residues in the CDR3. Germline CDR1 SGHTA, CDR2 FQGNSA. CDR3 loop: CASSLAIARGAADTQYF. In nucleotides, the CDR3 is TGTGCCAGCAGTCTCGCAATTGCGAGAGGGGCTGCAGATACGCAGTATTTT.

V and J are TRBV24-1 and TRBJ2-3; weak D call: TRBD1 (5 bases). The V end lost 5 bases, the J end lost 2 bases, and 13 bases lay between the germline ends. The CDR3 contains 15 residues. Germline V gene data show CDR1 as KGHDR and CDR2 as SFDVKD. The chain's CDR3 is CATSVDQGFTDTQYF. The CDR3 coding sequence is TGTGCCACCAGTGTCGACCAGGGCTTCACAGATACGCAGTATTTT.

This clone was detected once. The chain recombines TRBV7-2 with TRBJ2-1, with TRBD2 identical over 10 bases. The CDR3 runs 15 residues. V was pared by 1 base and J by 7 bases, with 4 bases of the junction left unmatched. The germline V gene has CDR1 SGHTA and CDR2 FQGNSA. The chain's CDR3 is CASSLGASGSNEQFF. The DNA of the CDR3 is TGTGCCAGCAGCTTAGGCGCTAGCGGGAGTAATGAGCAGTTCTTC.

Comments on this clone: No DNA is shown, since the ends of the CDR3 on it are uncertain; the CDR3 is the one TCRdb lists. This chain links TRBV27 with TRBJ1-2. The CDR3 length equals 16 residues, ends included. Germline-derived CDR1 and CDR2 are MNHEY and SMNVEV (reference sequence). This CDR3 reads CASSFGSGGGNYGYTF.

This CDR3 reads CSVAGGGKNGYTF. The CDR3 bases are TGCAGCGTTGCAGGGGGAGGGAAGAATGGCTACACCTTC. The chain couples TRBV29-1 to TRBJ1-2, with 7 bases aligning to TRBD1. V shed 4 bases and J 6 bases; nucleotides not matched to a gene: 8. This CDR3 comprises 13 residues. Germline loops: CDR1 SQVTM, CDR2 ANQGSEA.

The gene calls are TRBV10-3 and TRBJ1-2; D is ambiguous. Trimming removed 2 bases at V and 2 bases at J, with 9 bases between. Germline assignment: CDR1 ENHRY and CDR2 SYGVKD. This CDR3 contains 14 residues. CDR3 bases: TGTGCCATCAGTGAGGCAGCTACGAACTATGGCTACACCTTC. This translates into CAISEAATNYGYTF.

J is TRBJ1-2 and V is TRBV7-8; D might be TRBD1 (6 bases). Germline assignment: CDR1 SGHVS and CDR2 FQNEAQ. The CDR3 extends over 14 amino acids. V lost 2 bases and J 8 bases, leaving 15 bases between the germline ends. CDR3 DNA sequence: TGTGCCAGCAGCTTACGAACAGGGATCCAAGGCTACACCTTC. Its translation: CASSLRTGIQGYTF.

V gene TRBV4-3 combines with J gene TRBJ2-3; a possible D gene is TRBD2 (6 bases). The CDR3 is 17 amino acids. The V and J ends lost 5 bases and 0 bases respectively, with 18 bases between them. In germline, CDR1 is LGHNA, CDR2 YSLEER. CDR3 in amino acids: CASSWGSGGVSTDTQYF. As DNA, the CDR3 is TGCGCCAGCAGCTGGGGATCTGGCGGGGTAAGCACAGATACGCAGTATTTT.

This rearrangement joins TRBV7-2 to TRBJ2-7; 12 nucleotides match TRBD1. J gave up 7 bases and V 3 bases, and 7 bases lay outside the gene matches. Per germline, CDR1 SGHTA and CDR2 FQGNSA. The CDR3 is 15 residues long. This CDR3 reads CASSFPGTGGFEQYF. The CDR3 nucleotides read TGTGCCAGCAGCTTCCCCGGGACAGGGGGCTTTGAGCAGTACTTC.

This clone was counted ten times or more. The chain uses TRBV7-2 and TRBJ1-3, with TRBD1 as a possible D gene (6 bases). Looked up from germline, CDR1 is SGHTA and CDR2 is FQGNSA. V lost 5 bases, J lost 4 bases, and 15 bases lay in between. CDR3 size: 15 residues. The CDR3 reads CASSLLPGVGNTIYF. The CDR3 bases are TGTGCCAGCAGCCTCCTCCCAGGGGTGGGAAACACCATATATTTT.